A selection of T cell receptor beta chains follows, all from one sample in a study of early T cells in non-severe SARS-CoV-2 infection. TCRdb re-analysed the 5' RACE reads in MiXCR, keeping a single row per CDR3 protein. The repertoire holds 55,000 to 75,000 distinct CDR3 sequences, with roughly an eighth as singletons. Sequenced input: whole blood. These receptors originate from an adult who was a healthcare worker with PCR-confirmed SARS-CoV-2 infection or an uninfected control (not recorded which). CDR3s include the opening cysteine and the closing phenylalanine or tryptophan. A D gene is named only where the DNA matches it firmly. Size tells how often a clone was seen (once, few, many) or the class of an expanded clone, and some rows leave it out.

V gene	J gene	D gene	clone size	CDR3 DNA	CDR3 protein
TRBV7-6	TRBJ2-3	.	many	TGTGCCAGCAGCCCCGGCCCCGGCGATACGCAGTATTTT	CASSPGPGDTQYF
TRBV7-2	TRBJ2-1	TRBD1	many	TGTGCCAGCAGCCCTCGGACAGGATCATACAATGAGCAGTTCTTC	CASSPRTGSYNEQFF
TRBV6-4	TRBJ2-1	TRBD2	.	TGTGCCAGCAGTCCCGGGACTAGTAATAAGCAGTTCTTC	CASSPGTSNKQFF
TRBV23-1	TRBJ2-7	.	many	TGCGCCAGCAGAGGGCTAGAATACGAGCAGTACTTC	CASRGLEYEQYF
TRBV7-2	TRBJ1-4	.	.	TGTGCCAGCAGCCCCCACGCCAGGCAAACTAATGAAAAACTGTTTTTT	CASSPHARQTNEKLFF
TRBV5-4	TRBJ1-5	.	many	TGTGCCAGCAGCTTGGCTATGGACCAGCCCCAGCATTTT	CASSLAMDQPQHF
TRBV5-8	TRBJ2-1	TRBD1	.	TGTGCCAGCAGCAAGGGACAGGGCTACAATGAGCAGTTCTTC	CASSKGQGYNEQFF
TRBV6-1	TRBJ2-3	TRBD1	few	TGTGCCAGCAGTGAAAGTTGGACAGGACCGCAGTATACGCAGTATTTT	CASSESWTGPQYTQYF
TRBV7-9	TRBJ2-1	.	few	TGTGCTAGTAGAGAGGGATTCGGTGAGCAGTTCTTC	CASREGFGEQFF
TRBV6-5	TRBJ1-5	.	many	TGTGCCAGCAGACCGCACTCAGGGGCGGGTCAGCCCCAGCATTTT	CASRPHSGAGQPQHF
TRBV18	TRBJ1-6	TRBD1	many	TGTGCCAGCTCACAAGACAGGGTTAATTCACCCCTCCACTTT	CASSQDRVNSPLHF
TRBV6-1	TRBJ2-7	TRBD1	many	TGTGCCAGCACCGGGACAGGCCCCTACGAGCAGTACTTC	CASTGTGPYEQYF
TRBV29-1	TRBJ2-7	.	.	TGCAGCGTTGTACCGGGTGGTCGTGTCATTAACTACGAGCAGTACTTC	CSVVPGGRVINYEQYF
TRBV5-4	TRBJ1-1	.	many	TGTGCCAGCAGCTTGGGACAGACTAGGACTGAAGCTTTCTTT	CASSLGQTRTEAFF
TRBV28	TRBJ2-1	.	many	TGTGCCAGCAGCTCTAAGGCCCACAACTCCTACAATGAGCAGTTCTTC	CASSSKAHNSYNEQFF
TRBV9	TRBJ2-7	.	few	TGTGCCAGCAGCGTTCATGAGAGGGGCTACGAGCAGTACTTC	CASSVHERGYEQYF
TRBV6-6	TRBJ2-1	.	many	TGTGCCAGCAGCTCCGACATATACAATGAGCAGTTCTTC	CASSSDIYNEQFF
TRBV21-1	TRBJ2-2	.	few	TGTGCCAGCAGCAAAAGACGGGGACTAGCGGGAGAAATCGCGGACACCGGGGAGCTGTTTTTT	CASSKRRGLAGEIADTGELFF
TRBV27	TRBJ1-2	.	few	TGTGCCAGCTCGGGAGGCTATGGCTACACCTTC	CASSGGYGYTF
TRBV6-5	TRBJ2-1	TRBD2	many	TGTGCCAGCAGTTATAGGAGACTAGCGGGGGGGCACAATGAGCAGTTCTTC	CASSYRRLAGGHNEQFF
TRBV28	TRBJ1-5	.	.	TGTGCCAGCAGTCAGAAACCCAGCAATCAGCCCCAGCATTTT	CASSQKPSNQPQHF
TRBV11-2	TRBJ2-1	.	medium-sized	TGTGCCAGCAGCTTAGACCAAGACGTAGGCAATGAGCAGTTCTTC	CASSLDQDVGNEQFF
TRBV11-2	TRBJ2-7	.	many	TGTGCCAGCAGCTTAGTGGGAATATCCACCTTC	CASSLVGISTF
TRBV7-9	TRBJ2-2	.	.	TGTGCCAGCCGGCGGGGAGGGAACACCGGGGAGCTGTTTTTT	CASRRGGNTGELFF
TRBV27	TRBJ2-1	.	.	TGTGCCAGCAGTCGGCTGGATGAGCAGTTCTTC	CASSRLDEQFF
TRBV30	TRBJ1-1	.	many	TGTGCCTGGACATATACGGGGACTGAAGCTTTCTTT	CAWTYTGTEAFF
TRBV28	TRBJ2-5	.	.	TGTGCCAGCAAGACGGTCCAAGAGACCCAGTACTTC	CASKTVQETQYF
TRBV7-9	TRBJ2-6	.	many	TGTGCCAGCAGCTTCAGTTCTGGGGGGGCCAACGTCCTGACTTTC	CASSFSSGGANVLTF
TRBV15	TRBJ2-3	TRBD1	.	TGTGCCACCAGCGGAGGACAGGGAAGCACAGATACGCAGTATTTT	CATSGGQGSTDTQYF
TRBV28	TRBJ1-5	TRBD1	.	TGTGCCAGCAGTCGGGACAGGGAAGGGCAGCCCCAGCATTTT	CASSRDREGQPQHF
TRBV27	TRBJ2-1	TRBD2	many	TGTGCCAGCAGTGCTCGACTAGCGGGAGGGGTGGGCAATGAGCAGTTCTTC	CASSARLAGGVGNEQFF
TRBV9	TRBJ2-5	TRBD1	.	TGTGCCAGCAGCGTAAATCCAGGACAGGAGGAGACCCAGTACTTC	CASSVNPGQEETQYF
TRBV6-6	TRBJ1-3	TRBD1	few	TGTGCCAGCAGTTACTCCAGGGGGTTCGGCGGAAACACCATATATTTT	CASSYSRGFGGNTIYF
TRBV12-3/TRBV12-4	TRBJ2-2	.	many	TGTGCCAGCGGGCCTTTCACCGGGGAGCTGTTTTTT	CASGPFTGELFF
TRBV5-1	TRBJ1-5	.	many	TGCGCCAGCAGCTTAAACGGCAATCAGCCCCAGCATTTT	CASSLNGNQPQHF
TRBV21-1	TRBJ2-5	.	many	TGTGCCAGCAGCAAAGAAAAGCGGGAGTACCAAGAGACCCAGTACTTC	CASSKEKREYQETQYF
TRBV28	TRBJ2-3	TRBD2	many	TGTGCCAGCAGCCCCCCCTCTAGCGGGAGCACAGATACGCAGTATTTT	CASSPPSSGSTDTQYF
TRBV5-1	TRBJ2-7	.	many	TGCGCCAGCAGCCCGCCCACAGGGTTCTCCTACGAGCAGTACTTC	CASSPPTGFSYEQYF
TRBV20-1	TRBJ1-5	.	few	TGCAGTGCCCTAGCGGGGGGTCCAAGCAATCAGCCCCAGCATTTT	CSALAGGPSNQPQHF
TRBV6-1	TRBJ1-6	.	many	TGTGCCAGCAGTGGTGCGGACTCGAGCTCCTATAATTCACCCCTCCACTTT	CASSGADSSSYNSPLHF
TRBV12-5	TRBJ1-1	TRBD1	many	TGTGCTAGTGGTTTGGGCGGGACAGGGGAGAACACTGAAGCTTTCTTT	CASGLGGTGENTEAFF
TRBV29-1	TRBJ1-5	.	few	TGCAGCGTTGCAAGCAGCAACAATCAGCCCCAGCATTTT	CSVASSNNQPQHF
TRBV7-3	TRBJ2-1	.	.	TGTGCCAGCAGCCCTCAGGGATACAATGAGCAGTTCTTC	CASSPQGYNEQFF
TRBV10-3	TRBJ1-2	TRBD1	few	TGTGCCATCAGTGAGGGCCGGCGACAGGGTGATGGCTACACCTTC	CAISEGRRQGDGYTF
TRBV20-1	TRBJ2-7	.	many	TGCAGTGCTAGAGGCCCTGGGGCCCCCTACGAGCAGTACTTC	CSARGPGAPYEQYF
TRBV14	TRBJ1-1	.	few	TGTGCCAGCAGCCCCTCCGGATACACTGAAGCTTTCTTT	CASSPSGYTEAFF
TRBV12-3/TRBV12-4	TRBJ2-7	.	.	TGTGCCAGCAGTTCCGCATCCGAGCAGTACTTC	CASSSASEQYF
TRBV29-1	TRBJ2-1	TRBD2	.	TGCAGCGTTGATGGCTTGCGGGAGACCTACAATGAGCAGTTCTTC	CSVDGLRETYNEQFF